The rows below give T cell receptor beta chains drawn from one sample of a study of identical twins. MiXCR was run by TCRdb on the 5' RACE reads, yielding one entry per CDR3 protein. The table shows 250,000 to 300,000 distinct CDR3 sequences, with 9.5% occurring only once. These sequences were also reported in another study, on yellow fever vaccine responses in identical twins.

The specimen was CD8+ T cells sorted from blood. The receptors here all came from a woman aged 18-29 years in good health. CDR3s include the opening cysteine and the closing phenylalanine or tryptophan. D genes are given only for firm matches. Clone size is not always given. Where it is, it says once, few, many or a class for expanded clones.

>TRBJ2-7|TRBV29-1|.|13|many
TGCAGCGCCCGGACAGAGCACACCTACGAGCAGTACTTC
CSARTEHTYEQYF
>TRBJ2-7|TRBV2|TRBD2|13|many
TGTGCGATTAACGGGGGGGCAGGGTACGAGCAGTACTTC
CAINGGAGYEQYF
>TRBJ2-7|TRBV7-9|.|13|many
TGTGCCAGCAGCCCTGACAGCGGATACGAGCAGTACTTC
CASSPDSGYEQYF
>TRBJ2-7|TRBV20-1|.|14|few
TGCAGTGCTTTTGAACAGGGTACGGCCTACGAGCAGTACTTC
CSAFEQGTAYEQYF
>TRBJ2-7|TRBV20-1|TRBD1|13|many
TGCAGTGCTCTCAGGGGGCGTACCTACGAGCAGTACTTC
CSALRGRTYEQYF
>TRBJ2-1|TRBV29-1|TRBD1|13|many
TGCAGCGTGACAGGGGGGAGGTACAATGAGCAGTTCTTC
CSVTGGRYNEQFF
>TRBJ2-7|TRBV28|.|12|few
TGTGCCAGCCTTGGCTTCTCCTACGAGCAGTACTTC
CASLGFSYEQYF
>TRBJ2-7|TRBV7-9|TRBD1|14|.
TGTGCCAGCAGCTTTTGGACAGGGCACGACGAGCAGTACTTC
CASSFWTGHDEQYF
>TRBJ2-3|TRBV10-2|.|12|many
TGCGCCAGCAGTAAGAGCACAGATACGCAGTATTTT
CASSKSTDTQYF
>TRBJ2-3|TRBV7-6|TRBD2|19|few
TGTGCCAGCAGCTTAGCTCGGCCTAGCGGGAGTGGCCCCACAGATACGCAGTATTTT
CASSLARPSGSGPTDTQYF
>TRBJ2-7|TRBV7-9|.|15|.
TGTGCCAGCAGCCCAATCGGGATGTTTGATTACGAGCAGTACTTC
CASSPIGMFDYEQYF
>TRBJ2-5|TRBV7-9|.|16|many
TGTGCCAGCAGTGGTTCACAGGGAGGAAGACAAGAGACCCAGTACTTC
CASSGSQGGRQETQYF
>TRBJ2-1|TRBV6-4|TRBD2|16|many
TGTGCCAGCAGTGAGATAGGGACTAGCGGGTTCAATGAGCAGTTCTTC
CASSEIGTSGFNEQFF
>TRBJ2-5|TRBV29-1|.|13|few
TGCAGCGCTGGGGGGCAGTGGAGTGAGACCCAGTACTTC
CSAGGQWSETQYF
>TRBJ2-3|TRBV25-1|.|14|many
TGTGCCAGCAGTGAATTTGGGACCACAGATACGCAGTATTTT
CASSEFGTTDTQYF
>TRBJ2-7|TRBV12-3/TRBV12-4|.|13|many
TGTGCCAGCAGTTTACCGGGATTCTACGAGCAGTACTTC
CASSLPGFYEQYF
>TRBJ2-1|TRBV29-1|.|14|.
TGCAGCGTTGAAGGAAGCGGACAAATCAATGAGCAGTTCTTC
CSVEGSGQINEQFF
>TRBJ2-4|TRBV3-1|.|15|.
TGTGCCAGCAGCCAATGGCAGGGGATTAAAAACATTCAGTACTTC
CASSQWQGIKNIQYF
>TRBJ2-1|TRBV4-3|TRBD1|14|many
TGCGCCAGCAGCCATCCGGGACAGACGCATGAGCAGTTCTTC
CASSHPGQTHEQFF
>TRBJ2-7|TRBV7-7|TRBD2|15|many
TGTGCTAGCAGCCCAGAAGCGGGGGGGATAAACGAGCAGTACTTC
CASSPEAGGINEQYF
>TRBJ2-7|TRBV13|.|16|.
TGTGCCAGCAGCTCGCCGCAGGGGGGACGCACCTACGAGCAGTACTTC
CASSSPQGGRTYEQYF
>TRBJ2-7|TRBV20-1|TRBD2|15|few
TGCAGTGCTAGTACCCAAGCGGGAGGGCCTTACGAGCAGTACTTC
CSASTQAGGPYEQYF
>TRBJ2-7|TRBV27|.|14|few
TGTGCCAGCAGTTTTCACAGGGACGACTACGAGCAGTACTTC
CASSFHRDDYEQYF
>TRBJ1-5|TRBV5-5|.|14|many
TGTGCCAGCAGCTTGCAATCCAGTAATCAGCCCCAGCATTTT
CASSLQSSNQPQHF
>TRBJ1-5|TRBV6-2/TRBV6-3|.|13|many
TGTGCCAGCGTGGGCCCCCCTAATCAGCCCCAGCATTTT
CASVGPPNQPQHF
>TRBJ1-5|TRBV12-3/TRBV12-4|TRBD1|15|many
TGTGCCAGCAGTTTGCGGACAGGATACAATCAGCCCCAGCATTTT
CASSLRTGYNQPQHF
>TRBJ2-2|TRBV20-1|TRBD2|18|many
TGCAGTGCTAGAGATTTATGGGACGGGGGGATCCACACCGGGGAGCTGTTTTTT
CSARDLWDGGIHTGELFF
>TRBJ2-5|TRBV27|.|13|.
TGTGCCAGCAGTCCGGACTTGCAAGAGACCCAGTACTTC
CASSPDLQETQYF
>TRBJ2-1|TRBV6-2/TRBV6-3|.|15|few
TGTGCCAGCAGTTACGAGGCGAGCGGCTACAATGAGCAGTTCTTC
CASSYEASGYNEQFF
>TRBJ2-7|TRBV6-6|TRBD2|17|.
TGTGCCAGCAGTTACAAGACTAGCGGGAGCTTACCCTACGAGCAGTACTTC
CASSYKTSGSLPYEQYF
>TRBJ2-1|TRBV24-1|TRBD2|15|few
TGTGCCACCAGTGAGCGAGCGGGACTCTTCAATGAGCAGTTCTTC
CATSERAGLFNEQFF
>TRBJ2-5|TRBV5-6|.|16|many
TGTGCCAGCAGCTCGGGGGTTGGGGCTTCTCAAGAGACCCAGTACTTC
CASSSGVGASQETQYF
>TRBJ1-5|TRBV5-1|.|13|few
TGCGCCAGCAGCTTTCGCGGGGATCAGCCCCAGCATTTT
CASSFRGDQPQHF
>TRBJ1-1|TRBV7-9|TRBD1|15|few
TGTGCCAGCAGCCCCGGGACAGGGGGAAGCACTGAAGCTTTCTTT
CASSPGTGGSTEAFF
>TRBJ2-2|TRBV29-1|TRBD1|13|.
TGCAGCGGGGACAGGGGGGACACCGGGGAGCTGTTTTTT
CSGDRGDTGELFF
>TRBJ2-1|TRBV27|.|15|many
TGTGCCAGCAAGGACAGGGGTTTAGCGGGGCATGAGCAGTTCTTC
CASKDRGLAGHEQFF
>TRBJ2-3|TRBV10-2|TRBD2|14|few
TGCGCCAGCGGATCTAGCGGGGTATCAGATACGCAGTATTTT
CASGSSGVSDTQYF
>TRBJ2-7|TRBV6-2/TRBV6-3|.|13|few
TGTGCCAGCAGCGCCCAGGGATCCTACGAGCAGTACTTC
CASSAQGSYEQYF
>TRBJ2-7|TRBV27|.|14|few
TGTGCCAGCAGTTTAGAAGCTTTCTCCTACGAGCAGTACTTC
CASSLEAFSYEQYF
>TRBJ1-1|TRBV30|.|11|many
TGTGCCTGGAGGGACAGTCGGAAAGCTTTCTTT
CAWRDSRKAFF
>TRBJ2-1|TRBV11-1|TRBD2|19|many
TGTGCCAGCAGCCTTCCTGGACTAGCGGGTCGATTATACTACAATGAGCAGTTCTTC
CASSLPGLAGRLYYNEQFF
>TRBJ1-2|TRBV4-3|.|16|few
TGCGCCAGCAGCCAAGAAGTGACAGAATTTAACTATGGCTACACCTTC
CASSQEVTEFNYGYTF
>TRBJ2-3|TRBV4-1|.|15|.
TGCGCCAGCAGCCGCGCCCACGGGAGCACAGATACGCAGTATTTT
CASSRAHGSTDTQYF
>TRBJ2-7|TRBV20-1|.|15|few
TGCAGTGCTAGACCGGGGGCGGGTCAGAGCTACGAGCAGTACTTC
CSARPGAGQSYEQYF
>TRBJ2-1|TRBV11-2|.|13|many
TGTGCCAGCAGCTTTTGGGGGAACAATGAGCAGTTCTTC
CASSFWGNNEQFF
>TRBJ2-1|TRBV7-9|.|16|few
TGTGCCAGCAGCCCCTGGGGGGCGGGGACCCTCAATGAGCAGTTCTTC
CASSPWGAGTLNEQFF
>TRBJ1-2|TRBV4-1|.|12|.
TGCGCCAGCAGCCAAAATCGGCATGGCTACACCTTC
CASSQNRHGYTF
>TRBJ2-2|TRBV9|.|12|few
TGTGCCAGCAGCGTAGATCGAGGGGAGCTGTTTTTT
CASSVDRGELFF
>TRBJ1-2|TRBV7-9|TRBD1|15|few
TGTGCCAGCAATCACAACAGGGGGCTGAAGTCTGGCTACACCTTC
CASNHNRGLKSGYTF
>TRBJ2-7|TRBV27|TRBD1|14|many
TGTGCCAGCAGACCGGGACAGGGGCCTTTCGAGCAGTACTTC
CASRPGQGPFEQYF
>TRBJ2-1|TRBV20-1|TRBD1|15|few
TGCAGTGCTAGATCACCGGGACAGGGGGTTAATGAGCAGTTCTTC
CSARSPGQGVNEQFF
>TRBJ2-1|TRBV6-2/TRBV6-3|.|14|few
TGTGCCAGCAGTCCCCAAACAGGGATCGATGAGCAGTTCTTC
CASSPQTGIDEQFF